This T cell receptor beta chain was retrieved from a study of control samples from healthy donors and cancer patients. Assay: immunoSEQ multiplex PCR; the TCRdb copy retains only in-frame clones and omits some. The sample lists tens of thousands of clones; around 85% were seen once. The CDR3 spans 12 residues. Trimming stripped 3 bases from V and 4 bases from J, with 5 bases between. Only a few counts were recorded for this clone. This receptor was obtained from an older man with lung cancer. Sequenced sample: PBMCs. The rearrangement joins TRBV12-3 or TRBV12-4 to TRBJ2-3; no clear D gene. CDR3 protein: CASSFSADTQYF. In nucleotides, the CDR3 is TGTGCCAGCAGTTTCTCCGCAGATACGCAGTATTTT.